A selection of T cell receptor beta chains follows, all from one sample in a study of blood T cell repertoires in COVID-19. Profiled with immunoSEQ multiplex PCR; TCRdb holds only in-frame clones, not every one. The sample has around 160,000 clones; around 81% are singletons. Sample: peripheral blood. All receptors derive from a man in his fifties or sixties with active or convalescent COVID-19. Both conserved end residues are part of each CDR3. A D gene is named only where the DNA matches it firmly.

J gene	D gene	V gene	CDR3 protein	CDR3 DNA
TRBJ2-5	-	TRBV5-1	CASSLGSGDGQETQYF	TGCGCCAGTAGCCTAGGCTCGGGGGACGGTCAAGAGACCCAGTACTTC
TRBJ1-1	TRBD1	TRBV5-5	CASSPWTGNTEAFF	TGTGCCAGCAGCCCCTGGACAGGGAACACTGAAGCTTTCTTT
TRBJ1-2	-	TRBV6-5	CASTRGGADGYTF	TGTGCCAGCACCCGAGGGGGTGCAGATGGCTACACCTTC